A single sample gave rise to the 31 T cell receptor beta chains below, sequenced in a study of T cell responses to AZD1222 COVID-19 vaccine (dated by TCRdb to the early 2020s). Read against the paper, the sample's time point label means: baseline before first vaccination. The library was built by means of the immunoSEQ multiplex PCR assay. TCRdb holds this immuneACCESS table with in-frame rearrangements only. Some clones are missing; in checked studies, unresolved V genes explain under half, and the rest has no known cause. Present in this sample are about 120,000 clones, more than 65% of which were seen just once. 9.4% of the sample rests with the top ten. The sample consisted of peripheral blood, taken on day 0 of AZD1222 vaccination. The receptor set was obtained from an adult in good health.

The V and J genes are TRBV19 and TRBJ1-2; D is unclear. The germline gives CDR1 LNHDA, CDR2 SQIVND (reference sequence). Deletions cut 5 bases from V and 4 bases from J, with 20 bases between. The CDR3 runs to 16 residues. The CDR3: CASSWAAASNPYGYTF. As DNA, the CDR3 is TGTGCCAGTAGTTGGGCCGCAGCCTCAAATCCCTATGGCTACACCTTC.

The chain links TRBV28 to TRBJ2-7; maybe TRBD2 (6 bases). V lost 7 bases to trimming and J lost 4 bases, with 11 bases between them. The CDR3 loop spans 12 amino acids. Germline assignment: CDR1 MDHEN and CDR2 SYDVKM. The CDR3: CASTGDSYEQYF. CDR3 in DNA: TGTGCCAGCACGGGGGACTCTTACGAGCAGTACTTC. Drawing the rest from reference TRBV28 and TRBJ2-7, the complete variable domain is DVKVTQSSRYLVKRTGEKVFLECVQDMDHENMFWYRQDPGLGLRLIYFSYDVKMKEKGDIPEGYSVSREKKERFSLILESASTNQTSMYLCASTGDSYEQYFGPGTRLTVT.

The rearrangement links TRBV6-5 to TRBJ2-7, with 7 bases identical to TRBD1. CDR1 and CDR2 (germline): MNHEY, SVGAGI. The V segment lost 7 bases and the J segment 5 bases; nucleotides outside the gene matches: 5. The CDR3 length is 12 residues. CDR3 protein: CASTLTGHEQYF. As DNA, the CDR3 is TGTGCCAGCACCCTGACAGGGCACGAGCAGTACTTC.

This chain joins TRBV7-2 and TRBJ2-1; 8 bases fit TRBD2. The V gene end was trimmed by 8 bases and the J gene end by 3 bases; junction bases not matched to a gene: 9. Germline V gene data show CDR1 as SGHTA and CDR2 as FQGNSA. The CDR3 runs to 15 residues. CDR3 nucleotide sequence: TGTGCCAGCGAGGGAAGGGCGGGGGGCTACAATGAGCAGTTCTTC. Its translation: CASEGRAGGYNEQFF.

V gene TRBV11-3 combines with J gene TRBJ1-1; tentatively, D is TRBD1 (5 bases). This CDR3 has 14 residues. Germline lookup yields CDR1 SGHNT and CDR2 YENEEA. With 5 bases removed from V and 4 bases from J, the gap between germline ends came to 14 bases. The CDR3 region is CASSAGGYGTEAFF. DNA of the CDR3: TGTGCCAGCAGCGCCGGGGGGTATGGCACTGAAGCTTTCTTT.

This chain connects TRBV28 to TRBJ2-3; 7 nucleotides line up with TRBD1. V lost 5 bases, J lost 6 bases, and 14 bases stayed unmatched. This CDR3 is 16 amino acids long. CDR1 and CDR2 from the germline V gene are MDHEN and SYDVKM. DNA for the CDR3: TGTGCCAGCAGTACTCGACAGGGTTTGGTGGGGGATACGCAGTATTTT. This gives the protein CASSTRQGLVGDTQYF.

This sequence joins TRBV2 and TRBJ2-1; D gene ambiguous. The CDR3 spans 11 residues. V was clipped by 6 bases and J by 4 bases, with 4 bases between them. CDR1 SNHLY and CDR2 FYNNEI come from the germline V gene. The CDR3: CASSQYNEQFF. The CDR3 nucleotides are TGTGCCAGCAGCCAATACAATGAGCAGTTCTTC.

V and J are TRBV9 and TRBJ1-5; D call uncertain. This CDR3 has 13 residues. The germline gives CDR1 SGDLS, CDR2 YYNGEE. Trimming took off 0 bases at V and 3 bases at J, with 4 bases between the two ends. This chain's CDR3 is CASSVADNQPQHF. For the CDR3, the DNA is TGTGCCAGCAGCGTAGCAGACAATCAGCCCCAGCATTTT.

This chain joins TRBV15 and TRBJ1-2, with 7 bases fitting TRBD1. Germline V gene lookup returns CDR1 LNHNV and CDR2 YYDKDF (reference sequence). The CDR3 consists of 15 residues. J gave up 0 bases and V 6 bases, and 7 bases lay outside the gene matches. In DNA form, the CDR3 reads TGTGCCACCAGTCGGGCAGGGGGAACTAACTATGGCTACACCTTC. Translating gives CATSRAGGTNYGYTF.

The V gene is TRBV9, the J gene TRBJ2-5; D perhaps matches TRBD2 (5 bases). Germline V lookup: CDR1 SGDLS, CDR2 YYNGEE. The CDR3 is 14 residues long. V was cut by 0 bases and J by 5 bases, with 11 bases left in between. CDR3 sequence: CASSVGNGKETQYF. The CDR3 DNA is TGTGCCAGCAGCGTAGGTAACGGGAAGGAGACCCAGTACTTC.

J is TRBJ1-1 and V is TRBV5-4; D not resolved. Between the trimmed V and J ends, which lost 1 base and 3 bases, there was a span of 10 bases. This CDR3 has 14 amino acids. From germline, CDR1 is SGHNT and CDR2 YYREEE (reference sequence). The CDR3 sequence is CASSLQVGDTEAFF. CDR3 bases: TGTGCCAGCAGCTTGCAGGTCGGGGACACTGAAGCTTTCTTT. The full variable domain, with the rest looked up from reference TRBV5-4 and TRBJ1-1, is ETGVTQSPTHLIKTRGQQVTLRCSSQSGHNTVSWYQQALGQGPQFIFQYYREEENGRGNFPPRFSGLQFPNYSSELNVNALELDDSALYLCASSLQVGDTEAFFGQGTRLTVV.

V is TRBV4-1 and J is TRBJ2-3, with 7 bases that match TRBD2. The ends lost 0 bases at V and 2 bases at J; junction bases unmatched: 5. The CDR3 loop spans 16 amino acids. The germline gives CDR1 MGHRA, CDR2 YSYEKL. Here the CDR3 DNA reads TGCGCCAGCAGCCAAGAGGTTACTAGCGCCACAGATACGCAGTATTTT. Protein product: CASSQEVTSATDTQYF.

This clone showed up just once. The rearrangement uses TRBV11-2 and TRBJ2-1; TRBD2 aligns across 7 bases. Germline V CDR1 and CDR2: SGHAT, FQNNGV. Trimming at V came to 4 bases and at J to 8 bases, leaving 17 bases not matched to a gene. The CDR3 spans 17 residues. CDR3 coding DNA: TGTGCCAGCAGCTCGATGAGCGGGACTGCGGTGTACCATGAGCAGTTCTTC. Encoded protein: CASSSMSGTAVYHEQFF.

This clone was found once. At one end, the junction sequence differs from germline, possibly due to a read error. The chain links TRBV7-2 to TRBJ1-4, with D tentatively TRBD1 (6 bases). CDR1 and CDR2 (germline): SGHTA, FQGNSA. CDR3 length: 13 residues. Here the CDR3 DNA reads TGTGCCAGCAGCTTTACAGGGAATGCAAAACTGTTTTTT. Its protein product is CASSFTGNAKLFF.

In its sample, this clone was seen once. J is TRBJ1-1 and V is TRBV28; TRBD1 is a possible D gene (6 bases). Germline CDR1 is MDHEN and CDR2 is SYDVKM. This CDR3 contains 13 residues. Trimming shortened V by 7 bases and J by 3 bases, and 12 bases separated the two germline ends. CDR3 coding DNA: TGTGCCAGCACCCTGAACAGGGACACTGAAGCTTTCTTT. Encoded protein: CASTLNRDTEAFF.

This clone was observed a single time. The V gene is TRBV2, the J gene TRBJ2-7; D is unclear. V lost 6 bases to trimming and J lost 2 bases, with 8 bases between them. CDR3 size: 12 residues. Looked up from germline, CDR1 is SNHLY and CDR2 is FYNNEI. The CDR3 region is CASSPSAYEQYF. The DNA for the CDR3 is TGTGCCAGCAGCCCATCTGCCTACGAGCAGTACTTC.

The gene calls are TRBV4-1 and TRBJ1-2; 7 bases agree with TRBD1. V lost 4 bases to trimming and J lost 0 bases; unmatched junction nucleotides: 17. This CDR3 contains 19 residues. CDR1 and CDR2 (germline): MGHRA, YSYEKL. This chain's CDR3 is CASSPEYRGTPVANYGYTF. The CDR3, as DNA: TGCGCCAGCAGCCCGGAATACAGGGGAACTCCAGTAGCTAACTATGGCTACACCTTC.

J is TRBJ2-4 and V is TRBV3-1 (or the pseudogene TRBV3-2); D possibly matches TRBD1 or TRBD2 (6 bases each). Germline CDR1 LGHDT, CDR2 YNNKEL (reference sequence). CDR3 length: 17 amino acids. V dropped 4 bases and J dropped 0 bases, with 16 bases sitting between them. The CDR3 spells CASSPPRRGLAKNIQYF. The CDR3 DNA reads as TGTGCCAGCAGCCCCCCCCGCAGGGGACTAGCCAAAAACATTCAGTACTTC.

The rearrangement joins TRBV11-2 to TRBJ2-3, with TRBD2 identical over 13 bases. Trimming removed 5 bases from V and 3 bases from J; junction bases left unmatched: 5. Germline lookup yields CDR1 SGHAT and CDR2 FQNNGV. The CDR3 is 16 residues long. CDR3 residues: CASSLMGLAGTDTQYF. The CDR3 DNA reads TGTGCCAGCAGCCTTATGGGACTAGCGGGGACAGATACGCAGTATTTT. Together with reference TRBV11-2 and TRBJ2-3, the CDR3 gives the full variable domain: EAGVAQSPRYKIIEKRQSVAFWCNPISGHATLYWYQQILGQGPKLLIQFQNNGVVDDSQLPKDRFSAERLKGVDSTLKIQPAKLEDSAVYLCASSLMGLAGTDTQYFGPGTRLTVL.

This chain connects TRBV24-1 to TRBJ2-5; D remains ambiguous. Germline CDR1 reads KGHDR; CDR2 reads SFDVKD. Between the trimmed V and J ends, which lost 5 bases and 0 bases, there was a span of 6 bases. The CDR3 runs 13 residues. Here the CDR3 DNA reads TGTGCCACCAGTGGAACCAACCAAGAGACCCAGTACTTC. Protein sequence: CATSGTNQETQYF.

The gene calls are TRBV18 and TRBJ2-1; 10 nucleotides agree with TRBD2. V trimming: 8 bases; J trimming: 7 bases; junction bases outside the gene matches: 8. The length of the CDR3 is 14 residues. CDR1 is KGHSH, CDR2 LQKENI, per germline. The CDR3 region is CASRAGGSVNEQFF. CDR3 nucleotide sequence: TGTGCCAGCCGAGCGGGAGGGTCTGTAAATGAGCAGTTCTTC.

The V call is TRBV7-2, the J call TRBJ1-4; the D is unclear. CDR1 SGHTA and CDR2 FQGNSA come from the germline V gene. V was cut by 5 bases and J by 8 bases, with 12 bases left in between. The CDR3 length is 13 residues. CDR3 DNA sequence: TGTGCCAGCAGCCGCCCCGATCAGGAAAAACTGTTTTTT. Protein sequence: CASSRPDQEKLFF.

This rearrangement joins TRBV7-9 to TRBJ1-1, with a weak D call TRBD1 (5 bases). The V and J ends lost 3 bases and 1 base respectively, with 9 bases between them. Per germline, CDR1 SEHNR and CDR2 FQNEAQ (reference sequence). CDR3 length: 14 residues. CDR3: CASSFQGSNTEAFF. The CDR3 DNA follows: TGTGCCAGCAGCTTTCAGGGATCGAACACTGAAGCTTTCTTT.

The chain employs TRBV25-1 and TRBJ2-2, with 7 bases fitting TRBD2. This CDR3 has 18 residues. Unmatched junction bases numbered 12, after V lost 4 bases and J lost 1 base. Germline CDR1 is MGHDK and CDR2 is SYGVNS. CDR3 in amino acids: CASSGGAGQRGNTGELFF. CDR3 DNA: TGTGCCAGCAGTGGTGGGGCAGGTCAGCGGGGGAACACCGGGGAGCTGTTTTTT.

In its sample, this clone was seen once. The rearrangement joins TRBV18 to TRBJ1-5, with D possibly being TRBD1 (6 bases). Trimming cost V 0 bases and J 7 bases, with 10 bases left between them. Germline loops: CDR1 KGHSH, CDR2 LQKENI. The CDR3 totals 14 residues. The CDR3 region has the DNA TGTGCCAGCTCACCACCGTCAGGGGTGCAGCCCCAGCATTTT. It is translated as CASSPPSGVQPQHF.

This clone was counted between two and nine times. The genes are TRBV2 and TRBJ1-1; D is perhaps TRBD1 (5 bases). V was clipped by 5 bases and J by 4 bases, with 20 bases between them. Germline CDR1 reads SNHLY; CDR2 reads FYNNEI. The CDR3 length is 16 residues. CDR3 amino acids: CASSIPRGGTPTEAFF. CDR3 DNA sequence: TGTGCCAGCAGTATACCAAGGGGAGGGACCCCCACTGAAGCTTTCTTT.

The chain carries TRBV7-3 and TRBJ2-7, with 8 bases identical to TRBD1. The CDR3 is 14 amino acids. Germline CDR1 and CDR2: SGHTA and FQGTGA. The V gene end was trimmed by 5 bases and the J gene end by 5 bases; junction bases not matched to a gene: 8. CDR3 coding DNA: TGTGCCAGCAGCCTTGGACAGGGATGGAACGAGCAGTACTTC. Amino acid sequence: CASSLGQGWNEQYF.

This clone was seen only a few times. V is TRBV6-5 and J is TRBJ2-3; 11 bases map to TRBD2. CDR1 and CDR2 (germline): MNHEY, SVGAGI. The V gene end was trimmed by 2 bases and the J gene end by 5 bases; junction bases not matched to a gene: 6. The CDR3 totals 16 residues. The CDR3 nucleotides are TGTGCCAGCAGTTACACTAGCGGGAGAAGGGGAGATACGCAGTATTTT. Residues: CASSYTSGRRGDTQYF.

The chain carries TRBV5-4 and TRBJ2-5; 8 bases are shared with TRBD1. Germline assignment: CDR1 SGHNT and CDR2 YYREEE (reference sequence). The CDR3 contains 13 residues. Unmatched junction bases numbered 1, after V lost 1 base and J lost 5 bases. The CDR3 sequence: CASSLQGAETQYF. The CDR3 DNA sequence: TGTGCCAGCAGCTTGCAGGGGGCGGAGACCCAGTACTTC.

This clone was counted between two and nine times. The J gene is TRBJ1-2, the V gene TRBV28, with 11 bases identical to TRBD1. This CDR3 comprises 13 residues. After removal of 5 bases from V and 10 bases from J, the junction contained 6 bases not matched to a gene. Looked up from germline, CDR1 is MDHEN and CDR2 is SYDVKM. The CDR3 here is CASSLEDRGHYTF. The CDR3 region has the DNA TGTGCCAGCAGTCTCGAGGACAGGGGGCACTACACCTTC.

The V call is TRBV3-1 (or the pseudogene TRBV3-2), the J call TRBJ1-5; D uncertain. CDR1 is LGHDT and CDR2 is YNNKEL in the germline V gene (reference sequence). The CDR3 is 14 amino acids. Trimming left V 2 bases short and J 0 bases short, with 5 bases between. The CDR3 DNA reads TGTGCCAGCAGCCAATTTTATAGCAATCAGCCCCAGCATTTT. Protein: CASSQFYSNQPQHF.